The 3 T cell receptor beta chains listed next were all sequenced from one sample in a study of blood T cell repertoires in COVID-19. Profiling relied on immunoSEQ multiplex PCR, and the TCRdb table lists in-frame clones only, not all of them. The profile covers approximately 270,000 clones, with 70% to 90% appearing a single time and 0.85% to 0.9% taken by the ten largest. Sequencing was done on a sample of peripheral blood. The receptors were sampled from a human donor with COVID-19, enrolled during active disease. The donor label of this sample is uncertain.

The chain uses TRBV30 and TRBJ2-7; maybe TRBD1 (6 bases). CDR3 length equals 11 residues. Trimming took 3 bases from V and 6 from J, leaving 9 bases between them. The germline gives CDR1 GTSNPN, CDR2 SVGIG (reference sequence). The CDR3 reads CAWRTGPEQYF. CDR3 DNA sequence: TGTGCCTGGAGAACAGGGCCCGAGCAGTACTTC.

This chain connects TRBV21-1 to TRBJ2-7; the tabulated D call, TRBD2, remains unverified against the DNA. TRBV21-1 has pseudogene status. The CDR3 runs to 17 residues. CDR3 sequence reads: CASSKPGSGGRRYEQYF. The CDR3 DNA is TGTGCCAGCAGCAAACCGGGGAGTGGCGGGAGGCGCTACGAGCAGTACTTC.

The J gene is TRBJ1-5, the V gene TRBV6-6; 9 nucleotides agree with TRBD1. The V segment lost 5 bases and the J segment 1 base; nucleotides outside the gene matches: 24. From germline, CDR1 is MNHNY and CDR2 SVGAGI (reference sequence). The CDR3 has 22 amino acids. The chain's CDR3 is CASSPLTGGAIGRRGSNQPQHF. In nucleotides, the CDR3 is TGTGCCAGCAGTCCCTTAACAGGGGGCGCGATCGGCCGAAGGGGCAGCAATCAGCCCCAGCATTTT.